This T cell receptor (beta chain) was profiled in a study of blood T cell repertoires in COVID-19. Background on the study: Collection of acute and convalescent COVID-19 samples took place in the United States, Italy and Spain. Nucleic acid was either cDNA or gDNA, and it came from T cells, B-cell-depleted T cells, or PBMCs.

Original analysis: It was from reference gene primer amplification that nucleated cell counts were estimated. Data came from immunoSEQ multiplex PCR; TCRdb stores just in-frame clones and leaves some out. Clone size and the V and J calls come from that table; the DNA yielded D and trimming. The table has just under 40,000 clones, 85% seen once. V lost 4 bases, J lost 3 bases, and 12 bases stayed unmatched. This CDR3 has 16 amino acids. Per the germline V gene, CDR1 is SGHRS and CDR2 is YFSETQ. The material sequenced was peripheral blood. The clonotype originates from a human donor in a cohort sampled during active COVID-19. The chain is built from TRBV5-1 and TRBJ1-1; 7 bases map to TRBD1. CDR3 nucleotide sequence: TGCGCCAGCAGCGAACAGGGGATAGGTATTGACACTGAAGCTTTCTTT. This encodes CASSEQGIGIDTEAFF.